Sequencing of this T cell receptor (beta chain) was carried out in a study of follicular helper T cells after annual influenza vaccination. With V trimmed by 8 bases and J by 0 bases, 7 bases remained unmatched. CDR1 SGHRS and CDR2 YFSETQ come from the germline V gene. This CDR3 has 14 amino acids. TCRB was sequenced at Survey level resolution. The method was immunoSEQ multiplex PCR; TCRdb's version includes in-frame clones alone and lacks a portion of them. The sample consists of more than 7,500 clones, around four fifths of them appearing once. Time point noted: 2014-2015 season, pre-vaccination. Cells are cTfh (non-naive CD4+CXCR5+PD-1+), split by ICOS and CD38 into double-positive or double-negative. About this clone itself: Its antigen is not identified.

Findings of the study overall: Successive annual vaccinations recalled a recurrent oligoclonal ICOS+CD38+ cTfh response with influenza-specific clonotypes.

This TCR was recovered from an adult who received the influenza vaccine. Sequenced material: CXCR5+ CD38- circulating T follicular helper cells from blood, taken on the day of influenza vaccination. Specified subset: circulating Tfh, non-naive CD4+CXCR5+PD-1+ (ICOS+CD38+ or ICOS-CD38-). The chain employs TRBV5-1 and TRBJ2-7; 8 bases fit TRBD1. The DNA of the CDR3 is TGCGCCAGAATGGACAGGGAGTCCTCCTACGAGCAGTACTTC. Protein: CARMDRESSYEQYF.